These 27 T cell receptor beta chains were all obtained from the same sample, sequenced in a study of CXCR3-negative and CXCR3-positive naive CD8 T cells. Regarding the study as a whole: Higher TRB CDR3 hydrophobicity marked CXCR3-positive naive cells relative to CXCR3-negative naive cells.

The TRB libraries of cDNA were built by UMI-labeled 5' RACE. For each CDR3 protein, TCRdb gives one entry from its re-call of the 5' RACE reads, without DNA. The sample holds fewer than 90,000 distinct CDR3 sequences. No cognate antigen is known for these TCRs. The sequenced sample consisted of naive CXCR3+ CD8+ T cells from blood. The subset was: CD45RO-CCR7+CD27+CD95- naive CD8+ T cells expressing CXCR3 (TNR3+). The receptors come from a human donor in good health. Some clones in this sample may be carry-over from other donors' samples.

The V and J genes are TRBV6-5 and TRBJ2-5; the D call from TCRdb, TRBD1, cannot be confirmed without DNA. Looked up from germline, CDR1 is MNHEY and CDR2 is SVGAGI. The CDR3 extends over 15 amino acids. The CDR3 region is CASSEEQGARETQYF.

The rearrangement links TRBV12-3 or TRBV12-4 to TRBJ1-5; absent DNA, TCRdb's TRBD1 call cannot be checked. The CDR3 is made up of 15 amino acids. The CDR3 spells CASSQQGASNQPQHF.

The chain carries TRBV21-1 and TRBJ2-3. TRBV21-1 is a pseudogene. This CDR3 region has 16 residues. CDR3 protein: CASSINLRPFTDTQYF.

The chain employs TRBV12-3 or TRBV12-4 and TRBJ2-6; TCRdb's assignment of TRBD1 cannot be checked, as there is no DNA. The CDR3 runs 17 residues. CDR3 amino acids: CASSLRDIGSGANVLTF.

The chain's CDR3 is CASSSNSEAFF. The genes are TRBV28 and TRBJ1-1. The CDR3 totals 11 residues. Per the germline V gene, CDR1 is MDHEN and CDR2 is SYDVKM.

The chain combines TRBV28 with TRBJ2-1; TCRdb calls TRBD1, which cannot be checked without DNA. The CDR3 length is 21 residues. The germline V gene encodes CDR1 MDHEN and CDR2 SYDVKM. CDR3 region: CASSAPVTDYAFSGSNNEQFF.

This sequence joins TRBV7-9 and TRBJ2-2; TCRdb proposes TRBD1, but this gene call is untestable without DNA. Germline-derived CDR1 and CDR2 are SEHNR and FQNEAQ (reference sequence). The CDR3 extends over 15 amino acids. CDR3 loop: CASTPPGGRAGELFF.

The chain uses TRBV5-5 and TRBJ2-7. Germline CDR1 and CDR2: SGHKS and YYEKEE (reference sequence). There are 13 residues in the CDR3. CDR3 residues: CASSLEGLNEQYF. The whole variable domain, filled in from reference TRBV5-5 and TRBJ2-7, reads DAGVTQSPTHLIKTRGQQVTLRCSPISGHKSVSWYQQVLGQGPQFIFQYYEKEERGRGNFPDRFSARQFPNYSSELNVNALLLGDSALYLCASSLEGLNEQYFGPGTRLTVT.

The J gene is TRBJ2-1, the V gene TRBV2; checking the TCRdb D call of TRBD1 is not possible without DNA. The CDR3 is 16 amino acids. Germline V gene data show CDR1 as SNHLY and CDR2 as FYNNEI. The CDR3 spells CASSGTGPLSYNEQFF.

V gene TRBV5-6 combines with J gene TRBJ2-1. This CDR3 contains 11 residues. The V gene's germline CDR1 is SGHDT and CDR2 YYEEEE. The CDR3 region is CASSLGEEQFF.

The V and J genes are TRBV28 and TRBJ2-3; TCRdb returns TRBD1, unconfirmable since there is no DNA. This CDR3 has 14 residues. Germline values: CDR1 MDHEN, CDR2 SYDVKM. CDR3 loop: CASSPYRGLDTQYF.

The V and J genes are TRBV28 and TRBJ2-7. The CDR3 has 12 amino acids. CDR1 is MDHEN, CDR2 SYDVKM, per germline. The CDR3 here is CASSLLSNEQYF.

The V gene is TRBV20-1, the J gene TRBJ1-1; checking the TCRdb D call of TRBD1 is not possible without DNA. CDR1 DFQATT and CDR2 SNEGSKA come from the germline V gene (reference sequence). This CDR3 is 14 amino acids long. The CDR3 sequence: CSERDRDRNTEAFF.

The V call is TRBV28, the J call TRBJ2-5; the TCRdb call, TRBD1, lacks DNA for checking. The CDR3 sequence is 16 residues long. Germline V CDR1 and CDR2: MDHEN, SYDVKM. This CDR3 is CASSPPVIARGETQYF. Filled out from reference TRBV28 and TRBJ2-5, the complete variable domain reads DVKVTQSSRYLVKRTGEKVFLECVQDMDHENMFWYRQDPGLGLRLIYFSYDVKMKEKGDIPEGYSVSREKKERFSLILESASTNQTSMYLCASSPPVIARGETQYFGPGTRLLVL.

The V and J genes are TRBV7-9 and TRBJ2-3. This CDR3 region has 18 residues. Germline values: CDR1 SEHNR, CDR2 FQNEAQ (reference sequence). The CDR3 spells CASSFPTPGRLYTDTQYF.

The V gene is TRBV29-1, the J gene TRBJ1-1. This CDR3 comprises 11 residues. Germline CDR1 and CDR2: SQVTM and ANQGSEA. The CDR3 here is CSVRRDTEAFF.

The chain couples TRBV5-6 to TRBJ2-2; TCRdb's D call of TRBD1 is untestable without DNA. There are 14 residues in the CDR3. Germline V lookup: CDR1 SGHDT, CDR2 YYEEEE. CDR3 sequence reads: CASSLGLGVGELFF.

The chain recombines TRBV5-1 with TRBJ2-1. CDR3 size: 13 residues. CDR1 is SGHRS and CDR2 is YFSETQ in the germline V gene. CDR3 sequence: CASSRTSYNEQFF. Supplemented by reference TRBV5-1 and TRBJ2-1, the full variable domain reads KAGVTQTPRYLIKTRGQQVTLSCSPISGHRSVSWYQQTPGQGLQFLFEYFSETQRNKGNFPGRFSGRQFSNSRSEMNVSTLELGDSALYLCASSRTSYNEQFFGPGTRLTVL.

The V gene is TRBV28, the J gene TRBJ1-1; TCRdb indicates TRBD1, and absent DNA this call remains unverified. CDR3 size: 12 residues. CDR1 and CDR2 (germline): MDHEN, SYDVKM. CDR3 protein: CASVSGVTEAFF.

This chain links TRBV4-1 with TRBJ2-5; TCRdb calls TRBD1, which cannot be checked without DNA. The CDR3 totals 14 residues. Germline CDR1 is MGHRA and CDR2 is YSYEKL. The CDR3 sequence is CASSQEWTGQTQYF.

The rearrangement uses TRBV5-1 and TRBJ1-1; checking the TCRdb D call of TRBD1 is not possible without DNA. The germline V gene encodes CDR1 SGHRS and CDR2 YFSETQ. The CDR3 covers 13 residues. CDR3: CASSSVEGTEAFF.

The V and J genes are TRBV6-5 and TRBJ2-1; TCRdb's D call of TRBD2 is untestable without DNA. Per germline, CDR1 MNHEY and CDR2 SVGAGI. The CDR3 is 19 residues long. CDR3 protein: CASSYSIGGRVDDNNEQFF.

The genes are TRBV28 and TRBJ2-5; TCRdb gives TRBD2 as the D gene, but with no DNA this cannot be confirmed. Per the germline V gene, CDR1 is MDHEN and CDR2 is SYDVKM. This CDR3 is built from 18 residues. CDR3 sequence: CASSFQTGIAGDQETQYF.

V is TRBV5-1 and J is TRBJ1-1; TCRdb's D call of TRBD1 is untestable without DNA. The CDR3 spans 14 residues. The V gene's germline CDR1 is SGHRS and CDR2 YFSETQ. The CDR3 sequence: CASSSRDTNTEAFF.

The chain employs TRBV7-6 and TRBJ1-2; TCRdb returns TRBD1, unconfirmable since there is no DNA. The CDR3 runs to 15 residues. Germline loops: CDR1 SGHVS, CDR2 FNYEAQ. CDR3 protein: CASSLGQGDLYGYTF. Full variable domain (missing parts from reference TRBV7-6 and TRBJ1-2): GAGVSQSPRYKVTKRGQDVALRCDPISGHVSLYWYRQALGQGPEFLTYFNYEAQQDKSGLPNDRFSAERPEGSISTLTIQRTEQRDSAMYRCASSLGQGDLYGYTFGSGTRLTVV.

The rearrangement joins TRBV4-3 to TRBJ2-2; TCRdb's D gene call, TRBD1, goes unchecked for lack of DNA. The germline V gene encodes CDR1 LGHNA and CDR2 YSLEER. The CDR3 consists of 16 residues. The CDR3 loop reads CASSQEWTASTGELFF.

V and J are TRBV4-3 and TRBJ2-1. This CDR3 region has 14 residues. Germline CDR1 reads LGHNA; CDR2 reads YSLEER. The CDR3 region is CASSQVGTSNEQFF.